Given below is one T cell receptor (beta chain) in context. Only in-frame clones appear in the TCRdb table, and some are missing; sequencing was by immunoSEQ multiplex PCR. The sample gives roughly 76,000 clones, roughly 85% of which show up once; less than 6.5% is in the top ten. The sample is drawn from a study of OX40 agonist ivuxolimab in advanced cancers. The sequence derives from an adult with an advanced solid tumor such as melanoma, head and neck, liver or kidney cancer. This material consisted of CD4+ or CD8+ T cells sorted from blood, taken in a trial of the OX40 agonist ivuxolimab.

In nucleotides, the CDR3 is TGTGCCAGCAGCTCTGGCCCTCAGACCCAGTACTTC. Translation gives CASSSGPQTQYF. The rearrangement uses TRBV7-9 and TRBJ2-5; D ambiguous. Trimming stripped 4 bases from V and 6 bases from J, with 9 bases between. This CDR3 is built from 12 residues. CDR1 and CDR2 (germline): SEHNR, FQNEAQ (reference sequence).